The sequence of this T cell receptor beta chain was determined in a study of CD4+ T cells in melanoma. Study-level results: Reportedly, melanoma neoantigen-specific CD4+ T cells showed varied differentiation states. A reported correlation linked neoantigen-specific CD4+ T cells to CD8+, macrophage and B cell function.

Of note for this clone: Its antigen is unknown.

Sequencing used immunoSEQ multiplex PCR; TCRdb keeps in-frame clones, though not all of them. The sample records approximately 14,000 clones, around two thirds being singletons. The CDR3 contains 15 residues. Germline loops: CDR1 SGHDT, CDR2 YYEEEE. Unmatched junction bases numbered 9, after V lost 5 bases and J lost 3 bases. This clonotype was obtained from a human donor with melanoma. Sequenced sample: cells from a culture (not recorded whether cultured in vitro). The V gene is TRBV5-6, the J gene TRBJ2-3; 7 bases align to TRBD1. CDR3 in amino acids: CASSLRRTGTDTQYF. CDR3 nucleotides: TGTGCCAGCAGTTTGAGGCGGACAGGAACAGATACGCAGTATTTT.